The 29 T cell receptor beta chains below were found in one sample sequenced in a study of OX40 agonist ivuxolimab in advanced cancers. Assay used: immunoSEQ multiplex PCR; TCRdb lists only in-frame clones, some missing. The data contain about 79,000 clones, about 90% of them singletons. The sample here was CD4+ or CD8+ T cells sorted from blood, taken in a trial of the OX40 agonist ivuxolimab. Receptors were obtained from an adult with an advanced solid tumor such as melanoma, head and neck, liver or kidney cancer.

CDR3 coding DNA: TGTGCCAGCAGTCCACAGGGGGATACTGAAGCTTTCTTT. It specifies CASSPQGDTEAFF. The chain employs TRBV27 and TRBJ1-1; TRBD1 matches 8 bases. This CDR3 is 13 amino acids long. CDR1 MNHEY and CDR2 SMNVEV come from the germline V gene (reference sequence). The V segment lost 5 bases and the J segment 5 bases; nucleotides outside the gene matches: 4.

V gene TRBV2 combines with J gene TRBJ2-1; 9 nucleotides line up with TRBD1. The J segment lost 8 bases and the V segment lost 8 bases, leaving 10 bases of the junction unmatched. Germline lookup yields CDR1 SNHLY and CDR2 FYNNEI. The CDR3 length is 14 residues. The CDR3 coding sequence is TGTGCCAGCCGACCGGGACAGGGTGTTCATGAGCAGTTCTTC. Protein sequence: CASRPGQGVHEQFF.

The V and J genes are TRBV5-8 and TRBJ1-1; no reliable D call. CDR1 SGHTS and CDR2 YDEGEE come from the germline V gene. The V and J ends lost 0 bases and 7 bases respectively, with 7 bases between them. This CDR3 has 12 residues. This chain's CDR3 is CASSLEGIEAFF. The CDR3 coding sequence is TGTGCCAGCAGCTTGGAAGGGATTGAAGCTTTCTTT.

This sequence joins TRBV28 and TRBJ1-4; a weak D match, TRBD1 (5 bases). Germline assignment: CDR1 MDHEN and CDR2 SYDVKM. This CDR3 is built from 12 residues. The germline V and J ends were trimmed by 10 bases and 10 bases, with 16 bases remaining between them. The CDR3 coding sequence is TGTGCCACCACGAGTGGGGGGTCAAAACTGTTTTTT. Its translation: CATTSGGSKLFF.

The chain combines TRBV27 with TRBJ2-1; D might be TRBD1 (6 bases). CDR3 length equals 13 residues. The germline V and J ends were trimmed by 5 bases and 5 bases, with 10 bases remaining between them. Germline CDR1 MNHEY, CDR2 SMNVEV (reference sequence). The DNA for the CDR3 is TGTGCCAGCAGTAGGGGGAGACACAATGAGCAGTTCTTC. Amino acids: CASSRGRHNEQFF.

The chain recombines TRBV2 with TRBJ2-4; D gene ambiguous. CDR1 and CDR2 (germline): SNHLY, FYNNEI. Trimming shortened V by 7 bases and J by 0 bases, and 13 bases separated the two germline ends. This CDR3 has 15 residues. This CDR3 reads CASNWGLKAKNIQYF. CDR3 nucleotides: TGTGCCAGCAATTGGGGTCTGAAAGCCAAAAACATTCAGTACTTC.

The V call is TRBV28, the J call TRBJ1-2; D unresolved. In germline, CDR1 is MDHEN, CDR2 SYDVKM. The CDR3 totals 13 residues. With 7 bases removed from V and 6 bases from J, the gap between germline ends came to 15 bases. In DNA, the CDR3 is TGTGCCAGCACCGTAGGAGTGCGGAATGGCTACACCTTC. Protein sequence: CASTVGVRNGYTF.

V gene TRBV19 combines with J gene TRBJ1-5; D perhaps matches TRBD1 (5 bases). Germline V gives CDR1 LNHDA, CDR2 SQIVND (reference sequence). The CDR3 spans 15 residues. Between the trimmed V and J ends, which lost 5 bases and 11 bases, there was a span of 22 bases. CDR3 bases: TGTGCCAGTAGTGCCCGCTCGGGGTTCGGGACGTCCCAGCATTTT. It encodes CASSARSGFGTSQHF.

The chain links TRBV7-3 to TRBJ2-2; no reliable D call. Germline-derived CDR1 and CDR2 are SGHTA and FQGTGA. The CDR3 has 15 residues. Trimming left V 3 bases short and J 0 bases short, with 8 bases between. The CDR3 region has the DNA TGTGCCAGCAGCTTTACGGATCCGAACACCGGGGAGCTGTTTTTT. Its translation: CASSFTDPNTGELFF.

This chain uses TRBV2 with TRBJ2-2, with D hard to call. Germline CDR1 is SNHLY and CDR2 is FYNNEI. V gave up 6 bases and J gave up 1 base, with 3 bases separating them. The CDR3 covers 12 residues. CDR3 bases: TGTGCCAGCAGGGTGAACACCGGGGAGCTGTTTTTT. Translated: CASRVNTGELFF.

The chain links TRBV28 to TRBJ2-7; unclear D gene. This CDR3 contains 12 residues. The V end lost 4 bases, the J end lost 7 bases, and 11 bases lay between the germline ends. Germline values: CDR1 MDHEN, CDR2 SYDVKM. CDR3 coding DNA: TGTGCCAGCAGTTCTGACCTGCGGGAGCAGTACGTC. Translating gives CASSSDLREQYV.

This chain uses TRBV19 with TRBJ2-5; 14 nucleotides match TRBD2. Unmatched junction bases numbered 1, after V lost 3 bases and J lost 4 bases. The CDR3 is 15 amino acids. Germline V gene sequence: CDR1 LNHDA, CDR2 SQIVND (reference sequence). CDR3 DNA: TGTGCCAGTAGTATCGGACTAGCGGGGGGAGAGACCCAGTACTTC. Translating gives CASSIGLAGGETQYF.

Worth noting for this clone: One end of the junction does not line up with germline, which may come from a read error. The V and J genes are TRBV25-1 and TRBJ1-3, with TRBD1 as a possible D gene (6 bases). CDR3 length: 16 residues. Germline V lookup: CDR1 MGHDK, CDR2 SYGVNS. The CDR3 protein is CASSESDSDSGDTIYF. The CDR3 coding sequence is TGTGCCAGCAGTGAGTCGGACAGCGACTCTGGAGACACCATATATTTT.

This chain joins TRBV13 and TRBJ2-1; TRBD1 agrees at 10 bases. This CDR3 is 16 amino acids long. The V gene end was trimmed by 5 bases and the J gene end by 4 bases; junction bases not matched to a gene: 8. Germline V gives CDR1 PRHDT, CDR2 FYEKMQ (reference sequence). This chain's CDR3 is CASSPEGQGQYNEQFF. In DNA, the CDR3 is TGTGCCAGCAGCCCTGAGGGACAGGGGCAATACAATGAGCAGTTCTTC.

V is TRBV18 and J is TRBJ1-6, with D possibly matching TRBD1 (6 bases). This CDR3 has 16 residues. Germline assignment: CDR1 KGHSH and CDR2 LQKENI. Trimming removed 1 base at V and 5 bases at J, with 12 bases between. Here the CDR3 DNA reads TGTGCCAGCTCACCACGGACAGAGAGGGATAATTCACCCCTCCACTTT. It codes for CASSPRTERDNSPLHF.

The chain has TRBV5-5 and TRBJ2-1; 7 bases match TRBD1. The CDR3 is 17 residues long. Germline-derived CDR1 and CDR2 are SGHKS and YYEKEE (reference sequence). V was clipped by 1 base and J by 0 bases; unmatched bases: 7. DNA of the CDR3: TGTGCCAGCAGCTTGTTAGGTGCAGGGGGCTCCTACAATGAGCAGTTCTTC. This encodes CASSLLGAGGSYNEQFF. Combining the CDR3 with reference TRBV5-5 and TRBJ2-1 gives the whole variable domain DAGVTQSPTHLIKTRGQQVTLRCSPISGHKSVSWYQQVLGQGPQFIFQYYEKEERGRGNFPDRFSARQFPNYSSELNVNALLLGDSALYLCASSLLGAGGSYNEQFFGPGTRLTVL.

The V gene is TRBV4-1, the J gene TRBJ1-2; 9 positions agree with TRBD1. The V and J ends lost 2 bases and 8 bases, in that order; junction bases with no gene match: 9. The CDR3 is 15 amino acids. Germline V gene lookup returns CDR1 MGHRA and CDR2 YSYEKL. The CDR3 region is CASSQLPGQGDGYTF. The CDR3, as DNA: TGCGCCAGCAGCCAACTCCCGGGACAGGGAGACGGCTACACCTTC.

This clone was recorded once. J is TRBJ2-1 and V is TRBV7-3, with TRBD2 identical over 12 bases. This CDR3 spans 19 amino acids. The germline V gene encodes CDR1 SGHTA and CDR2 FQGTGA. After removal of 0 bases from V and 5 bases from J, the junction contained 11 bases not matched to a gene. Here the CDR3 reads CASSLTFLAGGPLDNEQFF. CDR3 coding DNA: TGTGCCAGCAGCTTAACGTTCCTAGCGGGGGGGCCATTAGACAATGAGCAGTTCTTC.

The count of this clone is one. This chain joins TRBV13 and TRBJ2-7; no clear D gene. The ends were cut back, 5 bases at V and 2 bases at J, with 22 bases in the middle. Per germline, CDR1 PRHDT and CDR2 FYEKMQ (reference sequence). The CDR3 is 17 amino acids. The CDR3 spells CASSREAGYRQAYEQYF. The CDR3 nucleotides read TGTGCCAGCAGCAGAGAGGCAGGCTATCGTCAGGCCTACGAGCAGTACTTC.

The V call is TRBV5-1, the J call TRBJ1-1; D is possibly TRBD1 (5 bases). V was cut by 2 bases and J by 1 base, with 12 bases left in between. Germline V gene lookup returns CDR1 SGHRS and CDR2 YFSETQ. The length of the CDR3 is 15 residues. CDR3: CASSLFTQGNTEAFF. CDR3 nucleotides: TGCGCCAGCAGCTTATTTACGCAGGGGAACACTGAAGCTTTCTTT.

This sequence joins TRBV6-6 and TRBJ2-6, with D unresolved. This CDR3 comprises 14 residues. Looked up from germline, CDR1 is MNHNY and CDR2 is SVGAGI (reference sequence). V was shortened by 7 bases and J by 6 bases, with 13 bases between the two germline ends. CDR3 in DNA: TGTGCCAGCACCTTCTCTGGGGTGGCCAACGTCCTGACTTTC. Protein: CASTFSGVANVLTF.

The gene calls are TRBV5-4 and TRBJ2-1; either TRBD1 or TRBD2 may fit D (6 bases each). The CDR3 spans 16 residues. V shed 2 bases and J shed 8 bases, with 20 bases lying between them. CDR1 SGHNT and CDR2 YYREEE come from the germline V gene (reference sequence). The CDR3 loop is CASSFRFGGDLDEQFF. The CDR3 DNA is TGTGCCAGCAGCTTCAGGTTCGGGGGCGATCTGGATGAGCAGTTCTTC.

This chain uses TRBV27 with TRBJ2-1; 10 nucleotides agree with TRBD2. Per the germline V gene, CDR1 is MNHEY and CDR2 is SMNVEV (reference sequence). CDR3 length: 15 amino acids. J gave up 0 bases and V 9 bases, and 5 bases lay outside the gene matches. The CDR3 protein is CASSGGISSYNEQFF. CDR3 coding DNA: TGTGCCAGTAGCGGGGGGATAAGCTCCTACAATGAGCAGTTCTTC.

The J gene is TRBJ1-5, the V gene TRBV6-1; D is unresolved. V lost 7 bases and J lost 2, with 15 bases in between. The CDR3 consists of 15 residues. Germline V lookup: CDR1 MNHNS, CDR2 SASEGT. The DNA for the CDR3 is TGTGCCAGCAACGTTGACAAAACCCGCAATCAGCCCCAGCATTTT. This translates into CASNVDKTRNQPQHF.

This chain uses TRBV5-1 with TRBJ2-3; no firm D call. Per germline, CDR1 SGHRS and CDR2 YFSETQ. The CDR3 is 13 amino acids. The V gene lost 0 bases and the J gene lost 9 bases, with 11 bases spanning the gap. The CDR3 nucleotides read TGCGCCAGCAGCTTGGATGGGGTTCAGACGCAGTATTTT. This codes for CASSLDGVQTQYF.

This chain connects TRBV30 to TRBJ2-2; possibly TRBD2 for D (5 bases). There are 15 residues in the CDR3. Trimming pared 2 bases from V and 6 bases from J, leaving 16 bases between. CDR1 is GTSNPN, CDR2 SVGIG, per germline (reference sequence). The CDR3 reads CAWSKKRDYAGELFF. DNA for the CDR3: TGTGCCTGGAGTAAGAAGAGGGATTACGCCGGGGAGCTGTTTTTT.

The chain couples TRBV19 to TRBJ1-4; TRBD1 might be the D (6 bases). Germline-derived CDR1 and CDR2 are LNHDA and SQIVND (reference sequence). The CDR3 consists of 16 residues. The V and J ends lost 0 bases and 0 bases respectively, with 8 bases between them. The CDR3 DNA reads as TGTGCCAGTAGTATAGAGGGGGCTGCAACTAATGAAAAACTGTTTTTT. Translating gives CASSIEGAATNEKLFF.

In its sample, this clone was seen once. The V call is TRBV2, the J call TRBJ2-7; 7 nucleotides match TRBD1. In germline, CDR1 is SNHLY, CDR2 FYNNEI. V gave up 5 bases and J gave up 4 bases; unmatched junction bases: 8. The CDR3 totals 14 residues. CDR3 sequence: CASSRTGVGYEQYV. In DNA form, the CDR3 reads TGTGCCAGCAGTAGGACAGGAGTAGGGTACGAGCAGTACGTC.

This clone was counted a single time. The chain combines TRBV18 with TRBJ2-5; TRBD1 matches 7 bases. Germline V gene data show CDR1 as KGHSH and CDR2 as LQKENI. J lost 2 bases, V lost 2 bases, and 5 bases had no gene match. CDR3 length equals 15 residues. In nucleotides, the CDR3 is TGTGCCAGCTCACCAATTGGGACAGCTCAAGAGACCCAGTACTTC. Its protein product is CASSPIGTAQETQYF.